These 17 T cell receptor beta chains share one sample of origin, sequenced in a study of cytomegalovirus exposure and HLA in healthy donors. The PCR made use of 60 Vbeta and 13 Jbeta primers. Profiling relied on immunoSEQ multiplex PCR, and the TCRdb table lists in-frame clones only, not all of them. The repertoire includes under 170,000 clones, 63% of them detected once, and 6% to 8.5% sits in the top ten. The sample was PBMCs. All receptors derive from a woman in her sixties in good health and CMV-seropositive.

This chain links TRBV6-6 with TRBJ1-5; the D is unclear. V was clipped by 6 bases and J by 2 bases, with 11 bases between them. Germline CDR1 MNHNY, CDR2 SVGAGI (reference sequence). CDR3 length: 14 residues. Written as DNA, the CDR3 is TGTGCCAGCAGGGCGGAGGGCGGCAATCAGCCCCAGCATTTT. Translation gives CASRAEGGNQPQHF.

The chain is built from TRBV2 and TRBJ2-5; 12 nucleotides line up with TRBD2. Germline V CDR1 and CDR2: SNHLY, FYNNEI. With V trimmed by 6 bases and J by 0 bases, 5 bases remained unmatched. The CDR3 has 16 amino acids. CDR3 region: CASRGSSGRDQETQYF. CDR3 nucleotides: TGTGCCAGCAGGGGGTCTAGCGGGAGGGACCAAGAGACCCAGTACTTC.

The table lists this clone with a count of one. The rearrangement uses TRBV6-1 and TRBJ1-1; TRBD1 is a possible D gene (6 bases). The germline V gene has CDR1 MNHNS and CDR2 SASEGT. This CDR3 is 16 amino acids long. Trimming cost V 1 base and J 5 bases, with 17 bases left between them. The chain's CDR3 is CASSEVLGGGGTEAFF. The CDR3 nucleotides read TGTGCCAGCAGTGAAGTTCTGGGGGGAGGGGGAACTGAAGCTTTCTTT.

This clone was counted a single time. V is TRBV29-1 and J is TRBJ2-1; 8 nucleotides align to TRBD2. CDR1 is SQVTM, CDR2 ANQGSEA, per germline. V lost 2 bases, J lost 2 bases, and 2 bases stayed unmatched. This CDR3 has 14 residues. The CDR3 DNA reads TGCAGCGTTGAATTCGGGAGGGCCTACAATGAGCAGTTCTTC. Its translation is CSVEFGRAYNEQFF.

The chain is built from TRBV19 and TRBJ2-6; perhaps TRBD1 as D (5 bases). V was clipped by 5 bases and J by 0 bases, with 11 bases between them. The CDR3 covers 16 residues. Per the germline V gene, CDR1 is LNHDA and CDR2 is SQIVND (reference sequence). The CDR3: CASSADSVSGANVLTF. DNA of the CDR3: TGTGCCAGTAGTGCCGACAGCGTCTCTGGGGCCAACGTCCTGACTTTC.

This clone was recorded only once. The rearrangement links TRBV18 to TRBJ1-2, with TRBD1 as a possible D gene (5 bases). Germline V gene sequence: CDR1 KGHSH, CDR2 LQKENI. There are 13 residues in the CDR3. The V gene lost 5 bases and the J gene lost 1 base, with 8 bases spanning the gap. Here the CDR3 DNA reads TGTGCCAGCTCAGACAGAAGTAACTATGGCTACACCTTC. Protein product: CASSDRSNYGYTF.

The chain recombines TRBV5-1 with TRBJ2-2, with TRBD2 matching over 13 bases. Germline CDR1 reads SGHRS; CDR2 reads YFSETQ. The CDR3 contains 16 residues. Unmatched junction bases numbered 5, after V lost 5 bases and J lost 4 bases. The chain's CDR3 is CASRTGTSGITGELFF. In nucleotides, the CDR3 is TGCGCCAGCAGAACCGGGACTAGCGGGATCACCGGGGAGCTGTTTTTT.

This chain joins TRBV11-1 and TRBJ2-2; 12 nucleotides line up with TRBD2. Germline CDR1 and CDR2: SGHAT and FQDESV (reference sequence). CDR3 size: 19 residues. Germline trimming cut 5 bases from V and 5 bases from J; bases unmatched to any gene: 15. This CDR3 is CASSQLRLAGGPVTGELFF. For the CDR3, the DNA is TGTGCCAGCAGCCAACTTCGTCTAGCGGGAGGGCCTGTGACCGGGGAGCTGTTTTTT. The full variable domain, in which reference TRBV11-1 and TRBJ2-2 provide the parts outside the CDR3, is EAEVAQSPRYKITEKSQAVAFWCDPISGHATLYWYRQILGQGPELLVQFQDESVVDDSQLPKDRFSAERLKGVDSTLKIQPAELGDSAMYLCASSQLRLAGGPVTGELFFGEGSRLTVL.

The rearrangement uses TRBV9 and TRBJ2-5, with 8 bases aligning to TRBD2. Trimming at V came to 4 bases and at J to 5 bases, leaving 4 bases not matched to a gene. The CDR3 totals 13 residues. Germline V lookup: CDR1 SGDLS, CDR2 YYNGEE. CDR3 sequence reads: CASSPGGWETQYF. DNA for the CDR3: TGTGCCAGCAGCCCGGGGGGGTGGGAGACCCAGTACTTC.

The chain uses TRBV28 and TRBJ2-3; 9 bases map to TRBD1. The germline gives CDR1 MDHEN, CDR2 SYDVKM. With 2 bases clipped from V and 4 bases from J, the junction kept 10 bases outside the gene matches. The CDR3 contains 17 residues. The CDR3: CASSLGEDRGSADTQYF. CDR3 in DNA: TGTGCCAGCAGTTTAGGTGAGGACAGGGGTTCCGCAGATACGCAGTATTTT.

The V and J genes are TRBV28 and TRBJ1-5; D might be TRBD1 (5 bases). There are 16 residues in the CDR3. The V end was cut by 5 bases, the J end by 6 bases, with 20 bases between. Germline V gene data show CDR1 as MDHEN and CDR2 as SYDVKM. The DNA of the CDR3 is TGTGCCAGCAGTCCGTTCATCTCAGGGTTTGGTCAGCCCCAGCATTTT. Translation gives CASSPFISGFGQPQHF.

V and J are TRBV4-1 and TRBJ2-7; 7 bases line up with TRBD1. Trimming removed 3 bases from V and 5 bases from J; junction bases left unmatched: 7. In germline, CDR1 is MGHRA, CDR2 YSYEKL. The CDR3 runs 14 residues. The CDR3 is CASSQSQGVNEQYF. The CDR3 region has the DNA TGCGCCAGCAGCCAGAGCCAGGGGGTCAACGAGCAGTACTTC.

This clone was seen more than once but under ten times. The chain uses TRBV7-2 and TRBJ2-5; D is possibly TRBD1 (7 bases). Deletions cut 5 bases from V and 3 bases from J, with 13 bases between. The CDR3 runs 14 residues. CDR1 is SGHTA, CDR2 FQGNSA, per germline. CDR3 sequence reads: CASSPRGTEETQYF. The CDR3 region has the DNA TGTGCCAGCAGCCCGCGCGGGACAGAAGAGACCCAGTACTTC. Complete variable domain (other parts from reference TRBV7-2 and TRBJ2-5): GAGVSQSPSNKVTEKGKDVELRCDPISGHTALYWYRQSLGQGLEFLIYFQGNSAPDKSGLPSDRFSAERTGGSVSTLTIQRTQQEDSAVYLCASSPRGTEETQYFGPGTRLLVL.

The chain carries TRBV5-1 and TRBJ2-2; D is perhaps TRBD1 (6 bases). This CDR3 region has 14 residues. The germline gives CDR1 SGHRS, CDR2 YFSETQ. V was pared by 6 bases and J by 1 base, with 10 bases between. CDR3 protein: CASIPGQNTGELFF. CDR3 sequence (DNA): TGCGCCAGCATACCGGGACAGAACACCGGGGAGCTGTTTTTT.

The rearrangement joins TRBV7-8 to TRBJ2-6; D not certain. This CDR3 is built from 16 residues. The V and J ends lost 1 base and 0 bases respectively, with 7 bases between them. CDR1 is SGHVS, CDR2 FQNEAQ, per germline. Here the CDR3 DNA reads TGTGCCAGCAGCTTAGGGGCCCACTCTGGGGCCAACGTCCTGACTTTC. Protein sequence: CASSLGAHSGANVLTF.

The gene calls are TRBV28 and TRBJ2-1; TRBD1 matches 12 bases. Germline assignment: CDR1 MDHEN and CDR2 SYDVKM. The ends lost 5 bases at V and 6 bases at J; junction bases unmatched: 8. The CDR3 contains 16 residues. The CDR3 loop is CASSTPGQGAPNEQFF. CDR3 coding DNA: TGTGCCAGCAGTACACCGGGACAGGGGGCCCCCAATGAGCAGTTCTTC.

This chain joins TRBV5-4 and TRBJ2-7; 9 bases match TRBD1. V lost 4 bases to trimming and J lost 1 base; unmatched junction nucleotides: 6. There are 15 residues in the CDR3. Per the germline V gene, CDR1 is SGHNT and CDR2 is YYREEE (reference sequence). CDR3 sequence: CASSQRDRASYEQYF. The CDR3 bases are TGTGCCAGCAGCCAGAGGGACAGGGCTTCCTACGAGCAGTACTTC.